These T cell receptor beta chains were read from a single sample in a study of cytomegalovirus exposure and HLA in healthy donors. Profiling relied on immunoSEQ multiplex PCR, and the TCRdb table lists in-frame clones only, not all of them. The data contain 250,000 to 300,000 clones, around 90% of them singletons. The sequencing input was PBMCs. Receptors were obtained from a girl aged 2 to 10 in good health and CMV-seronegative. CDR3s include the opening cysteine and the closing phenylalanine or tryptophan. The D gene is left open where the match is weak. Size tells how often a clone was seen (once, few, many) or the class of an expanded clone, and some rows leave it out.

>.|TRBV2|TRBJ1-6|.
TGTGCCAGCAGTGCTCAGTATAATTCACCCCTCCACTTT
CASSAQYNSPLHF
>.|TRBV25-1|TRBJ2-6|.
TGTGCCAGCAGTATCCCGCGCCCCTCTGGGGCCAACGTCCTGACTTTC
CASSIPRPSGANVLTF
>.|TRBV29-1|TRBJ1-3|TRBD1
TGCAGCGTCGCAACAGGGGGCGTTGGAAACACCATATATTTT
CSVATGGVGNTIYF
>.|TRBV7-8|TRBJ2-2|TRBD2
TGTGCCAGCAGCAGTAGCGGGAGGACGAACACCGGGGAGCTGTTTTTT
CASSSSGRTNTGELFF
>.|TRBV9|TRBJ2-1|.
TGTGCCAGCAGCCCTTGGGGCGGAAGCTCCTACAATGAGCAGTTCTTC
CASSPWGGSSYNEQFF
>.|TRBV6-6|TRBJ1-4|.
TGTGCCAGCAGTTACGCGGGACCGCTTAGTGAAAAACTGTTTTTT
CASSYAGPLSEKLFF
>once|TRBV4-2|TRBJ2-1|.
TGTGCCAGCAGTCGTGCGGGGAGATCGGCCCCCAATGAGCAGTTCTTC
CASSRAGRSAPNEQFF
>.|TRBV19|TRBJ1-5|.
TGTGCCAGTAGAACTTCAGGGGGCAATCAGCCCCAGCATTTT
CASRTSGGNQPQHF
>.|TRBV27|TRBJ1-6|.
TGTGCCAGCAGTGATCGGACAGCTATGGGATCACCCCTCCACTTT
CASSDRTAMGSPLHF
>.|TRBV5-1|TRBJ2-1|.
TGCGCCAGCAGCTTGGGGACAGTATCCTACAATGAGCAGTTCTTC
CASSLGTVSYNEQFF